This passage covers 29 T cell receptor beta chains from one sample sequenced in a study of T cells after yellow fever vaccination. TCRdb ran MiXCR on the 5' RACE reads and lists one entry per CDR3 protein. The data contain some 400,000 distinct CDR3 sequences, approximately 6% of them singletons. The sample in question was PBMCs, obtained 5 days after the yellow fever booster vaccination. The origin of the receptors is a man younger than 40 who received the YFV17D yellow fever vaccine.

At least ten counts were recorded for this clonotype. The rearrangement joins TRBV20-1 to TRBJ2-4, with 8 bases matching TRBD2. The length of the CDR3 is 15 residues. Germline CDR1 is DFQATT and CDR2 is SNEGSKA (reference sequence). J gave up 4 bases and V 1 base, and 6 bases lay outside the gene matches. The CDR3 DNA reads TGCAGTGCTAGAGTGCCAGGCGGGGGGAAAAACATTCAGTACTTC. This gives the protein CSARVPGGGKNIQYF.

This chain links TRBV7-2 with TRBJ2-7, with 7 bases aligning to TRBD2. The V and J ends lost 1 base and 2 bases, in that order; junction bases with no gene match: 8. Germline V gene lookup returns CDR1 SGHTA and CDR2 FQGNSA. The CDR3 length is 16 residues. CDR3 loop: CASSLVAGESTYEQYF. The CDR3 DNA is TGTGCCAGCAGCTTAGTGGCGGGAGAGTCAACCTACGAGCAGTACTTC.

This clonotype was recorded many times. V usage is TRBV20-1 and J usage is TRBJ2-2, with 9 bases matching TRBD2. Germline loops: CDR1 DFQATT, CDR2 SNEGSKA (reference sequence). Unmatched junction bases numbered 1, after V lost 4 bases and J lost 4 bases. The CDR3 sequence is 13 residues long. The CDR3 DNA follows: TGCAGTGCTAAAGCGGGGGGCACCGGGGAGCTGTTTTTT. Translating gives CSAKAGGTGELFF.

This clonotype occurred many times. This sequence joins TRBV9 and TRBJ1-2; TRBD1 matches at 7 bases. The CDR3 covers 15 residues. Germline lookup yields CDR1 SGDLS and CDR2 YYNGEE. The V and J ends lost 4 bases and 4 bases, in that order; junction bases with no gene match: 10. The CDR3 region is CASSSDRVPPYGYTF. CDR3 coding DNA: TGTGCCAGCAGCTCAGACAGGGTCCCACCCTATGGCTACACCTTC. Combining the CDR3 with reference TRBV9 and TRBJ1-2 gives the whole variable domain DSGVTQTPKHLITATGQRVTLRCSPRSGDLSVYWYQQSLDQGLQFLIQYYNGEERAKGNILERFSAQQFPDLHSELNLSSLELGDSALYFCASSSDRVPPYGYTFGSGTRLTVV.

This clonotype was recorded a few times. CDR3 coding DNA: TGTGCCAGCAGCGACCTAGGCAATCAGCCCCAGCATTTT. Protein sequence: CASSDLGNQPQHF. The rearrangement uses TRBV12-3 or TRBV12-4 and TRBJ1-5; the D is unclear. Trimming cost V 6 bases and J 2 bases, with 8 bases left between them. CDR3 size: 13 residues.

This clonotype was observed a handful of times. This sequence joins TRBV5-1 and TRBJ1-1, with D possibly being TRBD1 (5 bases). V lost 2 bases and J lost 8, with 13 bases in between. The germline V gene encodes CDR1 SGHRS and CDR2 YFSETQ. The length of the CDR3 is 13 residues. CDR3 sequence (DNA): TGCGCCAGCAGCTTACCAGGGCAGCTGGAAGCTTTCTTT. It translates to CASSLPGQLEAFF. The entire variable domain, with the rest obtained from reference TRBV5-1 and TRBJ1-1, is as follows: KAGVTQTPRYLIKTRGQQVTLSCSPISGHRSVSWYQQTPGQGLQFLFEYFSETQRNKGNFPGRFSGRQFSNSRSEMNVSTLELGDSALYLCASSLPGQLEAFFGQGTRLTVV.

Ten or more counts support this clonotype. The rearrangement joins TRBV18 to TRBJ2-1; TRBD1 aligns across 10 bases. J lost 5 bases, V lost 0 bases, and 1 base had no gene match. From germline, CDR1 is KGHSH and CDR2 LQKENI. The CDR3 totals 15 residues. This CDR3 reads CASSPPGQGNNEQFF. CDR3 nucleotide sequence: TGTGCCAGCTCACCACCGGGACAGGGGAACAATGAGCAGTTCTTC. The whole variable domain, filled in from reference TRBV18 and TRBJ2-1, reads NAGVMQNPRHLVRRRGQEARLRCSPMKGHSHVYWYRQLPEEGLKFMVYLQKENIIDESGMPKERFSAEFPKEGPSILRIQQVVRGDSAAYFCASSPPGQGNNEQFFGPGTRLTVL.

This clonotype was observed many times. V is TRBV7-2 and J is TRBJ1-5, with unresolved D. The CDR3 is made up of 11 amino acids. The V gene lost 1 base and the J gene lost 9 bases, with 4 bases spanning the gap. The germline CDR1 and CDR2 sequences are SGHTA and FQGNSA. The chain's CDR3 is CASSLDGPQHF. The CDR3 DNA is TGTGCCAGCAGCTTAGACGGGCCCCAGCATTTT.

V is TRBV7-2 and J is TRBJ2-7, with 7 bases aligning to TRBD2. Germline V gene lookup returns CDR1 SGHTA and CDR2 FQGNSA. CDR3 size: 12 residues. The V segment lost 1 base and the J segment 7 bases; nucleotides outside the gene matches: 1. CDR3 in DNA: TGTGCCAGCAGCTTAGGGGAGGGAGAGCAGTACTTC. Its translation: CASSLGEGEQYF.

The chain combines TRBV7-3 with TRBJ2-2, with TRBD2 as a possible D gene (5 bases). Trimming removed 0 bases at V and 4 bases at J, with 9 bases between. The CDR3 is made up of 15 amino acids. The germline gives CDR1 SGHTA, CDR2 FQGTGA. Here the CDR3 DNA reads TGTGCCAGCAGCTTAACCGGGAAGACCACCGGGGAGCTGTTTTTT. Amino acid sequence: CASSLTGKTTGELFF.

There are a few counts of this clonotype. The chain couples TRBV6-5 to TRBJ2-5; 7 bases are shared with TRBD2. The V segment lost 0 bases and the J segment 4 bases; nucleotides outside the gene matches: 8. Germline V gene sequence: CDR1 MNHEY, CDR2 SVGAGI. This CDR3 spans 16 amino acids. This chain's CDR3 is CASSYSGGPIGETQYF. The DNA for the CDR3 is TGTGCCAGCAGTTACTCGGGAGGGCCAATCGGAGAGACCCAGTACTTC.

This chain links TRBV25-1 with TRBJ2-7, with unresolved D. CDR1 and CDR2 from the germline V gene are MGHDK and SYGVNS. V was cut by 1 base and J by 2 bases, with 6 bases left in between. The CDR3 runs to 13 residues. The CDR3 loop reads CASSEFGPYEQYF. The CDR3 DNA reads TGTGCCAGCAGTGAATTTGGGCCCTACGAGCAGTACTTC.

This clonotype was seen a handful of times. V gene TRBV20-1 combines with J gene TRBJ2-7; D remains ambiguous. V lost 5 bases to trimming and J lost 0 bases, with 11 bases between them. Germline CDR1 and CDR2: DFQATT and SNEGSKA (reference sequence). CDR3 size: 13 residues. CDR3 in DNA: TGCAGTGCTGCCGGGCCTAGCTCCTACGAGCAGTACTTC. This sequence encodes CSAAGPSSYEQYF.

This clonotype was detected ten times or more. The rearrangement links TRBV11-2 to TRBJ2-1, with 12 bases identical to TRBD2. CDR1 and CDR2 (germline): SGHAT, FQNNGV. V was clipped by 6 bases and J by 8 bases; unmatched bases: 8. The CDR3 has 15 residues. CDR3: CASSPSGRAWDEQFF. CDR3 nucleotide sequence: TGTGCCAGCAGTCCTAGCGGGAGGGCCTGGGATGAGCAGTTCTTC.

This clonotype occurred a few times. The V and J genes are TRBV20-1 and TRBJ2-3; D possibly matches TRBD1 or TRBD2 (5 bases each). Per the germline V gene, CDR1 is DFQATT and CDR2 is SNEGSKA (reference sequence). V was cut by 2 bases and J by 5 bases, with 14 bases left in between. The CDR3 is 14 amino acids. In nucleotides, the CDR3 is TGCAGTGCTAGAACCAGTGGGGGATTAGATACGCAGTATTTT. It translates to CSARTSGGLDTQYF.

There are a few counts of this clonotype. The V and J genes are TRBV4-2 and TRBJ1-4; D is undetermined. The CDR3 covers 16 residues. Trimming cost V 4 bases and J 7 bases, with 19 bases left between them. Germline V gene lookup returns CDR1 LGHNA and CDR2 YNFKEQ. The CDR3 DNA follows: TGTGCCAGCAGCCGCCAACACGTCGCGGGTGGTGAAAAACTGTTTTTT. It yields the protein CASSRQHVAGGEKLFF.

This clonotype occurred a few times. The V gene is TRBV6-1, the J gene TRBJ2-7; D perhaps matches TRBD2 (6 bases). Trimming removed 5 bases at V and 2 bases at J, with 16 bases between. Germline CDR1 and CDR2: MNHNS and SASEGT. The CDR3 sequence is 15 residues long. CDR3: CASSILPGDTYEQYF. CDR3 nucleotide sequence: TGTGCCAGCAGTATCCTTCCGGGGGATACCTACGAGCAGTACTTC.

This clonotype was counted many times. V and J are TRBV14 and TRBJ2-1; 7 bases fit TRBD1. This CDR3 has 16 residues. Germline CDR1 SGHDN, CDR2 FVKESK. The trim removed 4 bases at V and 2 bases at J, leaving 8 bases unmatched. CDR3 nucleotide sequence: TGTGCCAGCAGCCGACAGGACAGGATCCCCTACAATGAGCAGTTCTTC. Its translation: CASSRQDRIPYNEQFF.

This clonotype was seen repeatedly, ten times or more. V gene TRBV9 combines with J gene TRBJ2-1; D gene unclear. CDR3 length: 11 amino acids. Per germline, CDR1 SGDLS and CDR2 YYNGEE. Trimming pared 2 bases from V and 10 bases from J, leaving 7 bases between. The CDR3 DNA reads as TGTGCCAGCAGCGTTGCAGGCGAGCAGTTCTTC. Its protein product is CASSVAGEQFF.

This clonotype was recorded at least ten times. The genes are TRBV27 and TRBJ2-7; D possibly corresponds to TRBD1 (5 bases). Looked up from germline, CDR1 is MNHEY and CDR2 is SMNVEV (reference sequence). The V end lost 6 bases, the J end lost 0 bases, and 9 bases lay between the germline ends. CDR3 size: 13 residues. Written as DNA, the CDR3 is TGTGCCAGCAGAACAGGTTACTCCTACGAGCAGTACTTC. This sequence encodes CASRTGYSYEQYF.

This clonotype appeared many times. J is TRBJ2-7 and V is TRBV12-3 or TRBV12-4; TRBD2 is a possible D gene (5 bases). The CDR3 runs 12 residues. V was shortened by 3 bases and J by 3 bases, with 6 bases between the two germline ends. CDR3 sequence: CASSFRGYEQYF. CDR3 DNA sequence: TGTGCCAGCAGTTTCCGGGGCTACGAGCAGTACTTC.

This clonotype was counted only a few times. This chain uses TRBV29-1 with TRBJ2-6; TRBD2 might be the D (5 bases). The V end was cut by 5 bases, the J end by 4 bases, with 12 bases between. The length of the CDR3 is 14 residues. The germline V gene has CDR1 SQVTM and CDR2 ANQGSEA. As DNA, the CDR3 is TGCAGCGTTACGAGGGCGGAAGGGGCCAACGTCCTGACTTTC. Its translation: CSVTRAEGANVLTF.

This clonotype occurred many times. V is TRBV4-3 and J is TRBJ2-2; a weak D match, TRBD1 (5 bases). Germline CDR1 LGHNA, CDR2 YSLEER. The CDR3 has 14 amino acids. V was cut by 1 base and J by 7 bases, with 10 bases left in between. CDR3 region: CASSQASQGGELFF. CDR3 sequence (DNA): TGCGCCAGCAGCCAAGCAAGCCAGGGCGGGGAGCTGTTTTTT.

This clonotype has only a few counts. V is TRBV4-2 and J is TRBJ2-1; D not resolved. Germline-derived CDR1 and CDR2 are LGHNA and YNFKEQ. The germline V and J ends were trimmed by 4 bases and 4 bases, with 23 bases remaining between them. The CDR3 has 18 amino acids. The CDR3 region is CASSRGYVEPPGYNEQFF. In nucleotides, the CDR3 is TGTGCCAGCAGCCGCGGCTATGTAGAGCCCCCAGGATACAATGAGCAGTTCTTC.

The rearrangement joins TRBV29-1 to TRBJ1-3; no clear D gene. Germline CDR1 and CDR2: SQVTM and ANQGSEA. Trimming shortened V by 7 bases and J by 0 bases, and 10 bases separated the two germline ends. The CDR3 contains 13 residues. This CDR3 is CSGAVGSGNTIYF. In DNA form, the CDR3 reads TGCAGCGGTGCGGTGGGCTCTGGAAACACCATATATTTT.

The chain employs TRBV4-3 and TRBJ2-3, with 7 bases matching TRBD2. Looked up from germline, CDR1 is LGHNA and CDR2 is YSLEER. The length of the CDR3 is 16 residues. V shed 0 bases and J 4 bases; nucleotides not matched to a gene: 7. The CDR3 loop is CASSQEGRGRSDTQYF. Here the CDR3 DNA reads TGCGCCAGCAGCCAAGAGGGGCGCGGGAGATCAGATACGCAGTATTTT.

The chain employs TRBV11-2 and TRBJ2-1; the match to TRBD2 covers 13 bases. The germline V gene encodes CDR1 SGHAT and CDR2 FQNNGV. CDR3 size: 21 residues. V trimming: 5 bases; J trimming: 9 bases; junction bases outside the gene matches: 25. CDR3 amino acids: CASSRFGGGTSGNPRESEQFF. The CDR3 nucleotides read TGTGCCAGCAGCCGTTTCGGGGGAGGGACTAGCGGGAATCCCAGAGAAAGTGAGCAGTTCTTC.

This clonotype was seen a handful of times. The rearrangement uses TRBV5-1 and TRBJ2-3, with 10 bases matching TRBD2. Germline V gene sequence: CDR1 SGHRS, CDR2 YFSETQ. Unmatched junction bases numbered 8, after V lost 5 bases and J lost 5 bases. The CDR3 runs to 15 residues. CDR3: CASRTTTSGLDTQYF. CDR3 sequence (DNA): TGCGCCAGCAGAACGACGACTAGCGGGTTAGATACGCAGTATTTT. Using reference TRBV5-1 and TRBJ2-3 for the parts outside the CDR3, the full variable domain is KAGVTQTPRYLIKTRGQQVTLSCSPISGHRSVSWYQQTPGQGLQFLFEYFSETQRNKGNFPGRFSGRQFSNSRSEMNVSTLELGDSALYLCASRTTTSGLDTQYFGPGTRLTVL.

This clonotype showed up just a few times. This chain connects TRBV5-4 to TRBJ2-1; D uncertain. The CDR3 is made up of 13 amino acids. Trimming shortened V by 3 bases and J by 0 bases, and 4 bases separated the two germline ends. Germline CDR1 is SGHNT and CDR2 is YYREEE (reference sequence). The CDR3 sequence is CASSSDSYNEQFF. The CDR3 nucleotides read TGTGCCAGCAGCTCGGACTCCTACAATGAGCAGTTCTTC. The full variable domain, with the rest looked up from reference TRBV5-4 and TRBJ2-1, is ETGVTQSPTHLIKTRGQQVTLRCSSQSGHNTVSWYQQALGQGPQFIFQYYREEENGRGNFPPRFSGLQFPNYSSELNVNALELDDSALYLCASSSDSYNEQFFGPGTRLTVL.